These T cell receptor beta chains were read from a single sample in a study of tumor-infiltrating lymphocytes in oesophageal squamous cell carcinoma. TCRdb passed the PCR reads through MiXCR, listing each CDR3 protein once. The table lists 20,000 or so distinct CDR3 sequences, around 41% of them singletons. Source material: esophageal tumor tissue. The receptor set was obtained from a male donor with esophageal squamous cell carcinoma. Both conserved end residues are part of each CDR3. The D gene is left open where the match is weak. Expanded clones get a size class; other rows say once, few or many, or leave the size out.

>TRBV6-1|NA|TRBJ1-1|NA|13
CASSPHIPAEAFF
TGTGCCAGCAGCCCGCACATCCCAGCCGAAGCTTTCTTT
>TRBV19|NA|TRBJ1-5|few|12
CASTMDPQPQHF
TGTGCCAGTACCATGGACCCTCAGCCCCAGCATTTT
>TRBV12-3/TRBV12-4|TRBD2|TRBJ2-6|NA|17
CASSFIAGDLSTGELYF
TGTGCCAGCAGTTTTATAGCGGGGGACTTGAGCACCGGGGAGCTGTACTTC
>TRBV7-8|TRBD2|TRBJ2-1|medium-sized|16
CASRSQREGQDNEQFF
TGTGCCAGCAGGAGCCAGCGGGAGGGCCAAGACAATGAGCAGTTCTTC
>TRBV7-2|TRBD1|TRBJ2-1|NA|16
CASSTPTGASYNEQFF
TGTGCCAGCAGCACCCCCACAGGGGCCTCCTACAATGAGCAGTTCTTC
>TRBV5-1|TRBD2|TRBJ2-2|many|18
CASSFGLAGGRNTGELFF
TGCGCCAGCAGCTTCGGTCTAGCGGGGGGTCGGAACACCGGGGAGCTGTTTTTT
>TRBV12-3/TRBV12-4|NA|TRBJ2-5|medium-sized|15
CASTSGPGLRETQYF
TGTGCCAGCACCTCCGGGCCGGGGTTAAGGGAGACCCAGTACTTC
>TRBV28|NA|TRBJ2-7|many|11
CASSGAYEQYF
TGTGCCAGCTCAGGGGCCTACGAGCAGTACTTC
>TRBV6-1|TRBD1|TRBJ2-7|NA|16
CASSTPTGTGGYEQYF
TGTGCCAGCAGCACCCCAACCGGGACAGGGGGCTACGAGCAGTACTTC
>TRBV4-3|NA|TRBJ2-5|NA|14
CASSQTQTWETQYF
TGCGCCAGCAGCCAAACACAGACGTGGGAGACCCAGTACTTC
>TRBV28|NA|TRBJ2-3|many|16
CATRRFRERAGGTQYF
TGTGCCACACGCCGGTTCAGGGAGCGGGCAGGCGGTACGCAGTATTTT
>TRBV10-3|TRBD1|TRBJ2-2|medium-sized|15
CAIRTGQGMAGELFF
TGTGCCATCAGGACCGGACAGGGAATGGCCGGGGAGCTGTTTTTT
>TRBV7-9|TRBD2|TRBJ2-1|many|19
CASSLYGLAGPEGGNEQFF
TGTGCCAGCAGCTTATATGGACTAGCGGGACCCGAGGGAGGGAATGAGCAGTTCTTC
>TRBV6-1|NA|TRBJ2-7|many|13
CASTWGVRNEQYF
TGTGCCAGCACCTGGGGGGTTAGAAACGAGCAGTACTTC
>TRBV7-6|TRBD1|TRBJ1-1|NA|21
CASSLTVTRQGPLYSNTEAFF
TGTGCCAGCAGCTTAACAGTAACTCGACAGGGACCGCTTTACTCGAACACTGAAGCTTTCTTT
>TRBV7-6|NA|TRBJ1-1|NA|11
CARRVHTESFF
TGTGCCAGGCGGGTGCACACTGAATCTTTCTTT
>TRBV7-2|TRBD1|TRBJ2-7|NA|14
CASSSGGSSYEQYF
TGTGCCAGCAGCTCAGGGGGCAGCTCCTACGAGCAGTACTTC
>TRBV19|NA|TRBJ1-6|many|16
CASRLHQSSYNSPLHF
TGTGCCAGTAGATTACATCAGAGCTCCTATAATTCACCCCTCCACTTT
>TRBV7-2|TRBD1|TRBJ1-2|NA|16
CASSLGPTGGAKGYTF
TGTGCCAGCAGCTTAGGGCCCACAGGGGGCGCGAAAGGCTACACCTTC
>TRBV4-1|NA|TRBJ2-5|many|15
CASSRQHTQQETQYF
TGCGCCAGCAGCCGACAACATACACAGCAAGAGACCCAGTACTTC
>TRBV7-2|TRBD2|TRBJ2-1|NA|16
CASSSSTSGNRREQFF
TGTGCCAGCAGCTCCTCGACTAGCGGGAATAGGAGGGAGCAGTTCTTC
>TRBV7-6|TRBD1|TRBJ1-4|NA|15
CASSFGGQGNEKLFF
TGTGCCAGCAGCTTCGGCGGACAGGGGAATGAAAAACTGTTTTTT
>TRBV6-8|NA|TRBJ2-5|medium-sized|16
CASSQWANQLQETQYF
TGTGCCAGCAGTCAATGGGCGAACCAGCTCCAAGAGACCCAGTACTTC
>TRBV7-8|NA|TRBJ2-1|NA|14
CASSLEDKSYEQFF
TGTGCCAGCAGCTTAGAGGACAAGTCCTACGAGCAGTTCTTC
>TRBV7-9|TRBD2|TRBJ2-5|medium-sized|16
CASSPDPGLAQETQYF
TGTGCCAGCAGCCCCGACCCGGGACTAGCTCAGGAGACCCAGTACTTC
>TRBV6-1|TRBD2|TRBJ2-1|NA|15
CASRILAGSYNEQFF
TGTGCCAGCAGAATACTAGCGGGTAGCTACAATGAGCAGTTCTTC
>TRBV5-1|NA|TRBJ2-1|NA|13
CASSPPWKPEQFF
TGCGCCAGCAGCCCCCCCTGGAAACCCGAGCAGTTCTTC
>TRBV28|NA|TRBJ2-3|many|17
CASSSRGGRVLTDTQYF
TGTGCCAGCAGTTCCCGAGGAGGGCGGGTGCTCACAGATACGCAGTATTTT
>TRBV7-6|NA|TRBJ1-1|medium-sized|11
CARRVNTEAFF
TGTGCCAGGCGGGTGAACACTGAAGCTTTCTTT
>TRBV19|TRBD1|TRBJ2-6|many|18
CASSQRGPRTSGANVLTF
TGTGCCAGTAGTCAGAGGGGGCCGCGAACTTCTGGGGCCAACGTCCTGACTTTC
>TRBV5-6|NA|TRBJ1-4|many|14
CASSPLSGGEKLFF
TGTGCCAGCAGCCCCCTTTCCGGGGGTGAAAAACTGTTTTTT
>TRBV6-1|TRBD1|TRBJ1-1|NA|16
CASSEPSPDRDTEAFF
TGTGCCAGCAGTGAACCTTCCCCGGACAGGGACACTGAAGCTTTCTTT
>TRBV7-3|NA|TRBJ2-2|NA|14
CASRSDGNTGELFF
TGTGCCAGCAGATCGGACGGGAACACCGGGGAGCTGTTTTTT
>TRBV11-2|NA|TRBJ2-7|many|13
CASSLETGYEQYF
TGTGCCAGCAGCTTAGAGACGGGCTACGAGCAGTACTTC
>TRBV7-3|NA|TRBJ2-1|NA|15
CASSLTSANTGELYF
TGTGCCAGCAGCTTAACTAGCGCGAACACCGGGGAGCTGTACTTC
>TRBV6-1|NA|TRBJ1-5|NA|14
CASRSRPTVRTQHF
TGTGCCAGCAGATCCCGACCCACCGTCAGGACCCAGCATTTT
>TRBV29-1|TRBD1|TRBJ2-3|NA|13
CSVDPQGADTQYF
TGCAGCGTTGACCCTCAGGGGGCAGATACGCAGTATTTT
>TRBV24-1|NA|TRBJ2-2|many|13
CATRRANTGELFF
TGTGCCACCAGAAGGGCAAACACCGGGGAGCTGTTTTTT
>TRBV4-1|TRBD1|TRBJ2-7|NA|18
CASSQDRPSGTGVYEQYF
TGCGCCAGCAGCCAAGATCGGCCTTCCGGGACAGGAGTCTACGAGCAGTACTTC
>TRBV6-6|NA|TRBJ2-3|NA|15
CATRKLGGGLGEQYF
TGTGCCACCCGAAAGCTAGGAGGGGGCCTTGGTGAGCAGTATTTT
>TRBV28|NA|TRBJ2-5|NA|15
CASSLSRGTKKTQYF
TGTGCCAGCAGTTTATCTCGCGGGACCAAGAAGACCCAGTACTTC
>TRBV25-1|NA|TRBJ2-5|medium-sized|13
CASSGLPQETQYF
TGTGCCAGCAGTGGGTTACCCCAAGAGACCCAGTACTTC
>TRBV7-2|TRBD1|TRBJ2-7|NA|14
CASSYRTGAYEQYF
TGTGCCAGCAGCTACCGGACAGGGGCCTACGAGCAGTACTTC
>TRBV7-3|TRBD1|TRBJ2-1|medium-sized|15
CASSSGTGIENEQFF
TGTGCCAGCAGCTCAGGGACAGGGATTGAGAATGAGCAGTTCTTC
>TRBV3-1|TRBD2|TRBJ2-3|few|21
CASSFFLTGHQLAGDADTQYF
TGTGCCAGCAGCTTTTTTTTAACTGGACACCAACTAGCGGGAGACGCAGATACGCAGTATTTT
>TRBV7-6|TRBD1|TRBJ2-7|NA|14
CASSLGQGDYEQYF
TGTGCTAGCAGCTTGGGGCAGGGGGACTACGAGCAGTACTTC
>TRBV6-1|NA|TRBJ2-7|medium-sized|13
CASSAFGSYEQYF
TGTGCCAGCAGTGCTTTCGGGTCCTACGAGCAGTACTTC
>TRBV28|NA|TRBJ1-2|NA|12
CASSLIGYGYTF
TGTGCCAGCAGTCTCATCGGGTATGGCTACACCTTC
>TRBV6-1|TRBD2|TRBJ2-1|medium-sized|12
CASWTSRNEQFF
TGTGCCAGCTGGACTAGCCGCAATGAGCAGTTCTTC
>TRBV7-9|NA|TRBJ1-1|many|14
CASSTTQGSTEAFF
TGTGCCAGCAGCACAACCCAGGGATCCACTGAAGCTTTCTTT
>TRBV27|NA|TRBJ1-1|many|16
CASRPGLGPMNTEAFF
TGTGCCAGCAGACCAGGGCTAGGTCCCATGAACACTGAAGCTTTCTTT
>TRBV6-6|NA|TRBJ1-1|many|14
CASSYQLETTEAFF
TGTGCCAGCAGTTACCAGCTGGAAACCACTGAAGCTTTCTTT
>TRBV5-1|NA|TRBJ1-4|few|15
CASSSKQGPVEKLFF
TGCGCCAGCAGCTCCAAGCAGGGGCCGGTGGAAAAACTGTTTTTT
>TRBV5-6|NA|TRBJ1-2|many|15
CASSLGSSWGYGYTF
TGTGCCAGCAGCTTGGGCTCCAGCTGGGGCTATGGCTACACCTTC